This TCR beta chain came from a study of blood T cell repertoires in COVID-19. At the level of the study: Sources were T cells, B-cell-depleted T cells, or PBMCs; the material itself was cDNA or gDNA.

Generated by immunoSEQ multiplex PCR, the TCRdb table keeps only in-frame clones and is missing some. The sample consists of about 140,000 clones, roughly 86% of them appearing once. The CDR3 loop spans 15 amino acids. Per germline, CDR1 SGDLS and CDR2 YYNGEE. Trimming removed 0 bases at V and 7 bases at J, with 14 bases between. The chain joins TRBV9 to TRBJ1-5; perhaps TRBD1 as D (6 bases). The clonotype was recovered from a woman between 50 and 59 years old with acute COVID-19. The sample taken for sequencing was PBMCs or T cells enriched from blood (not recorded which). In DNA form, the CDR3 reads TGTGCCAGCAGCGTAGGGGCAGGGGATGGCCAGCCCCAGCATTTT. This codes for CASSVGAGDGQPQHF.